This paragraph covers one T cell receptor (beta chain) sequence. Across several immunoSEQ plates, the genomic DNA of each subset was split evenly. Produced via immunoSEQ multiplex PCR; TCRdb's table is partial and in-frame only. This table has about 1.5 million clones, under 99% appearing once. Germline CDR1 LNHDA, CDR2 SQIVND (reference sequence). V lost 4 bases and J lost 1; bases outside the gene matches: 9. The CDR3 is 16 amino acids. These data come from a study of shared clonotypes between healthy human individuals. Study-wide context: Sampling drew on donors who were a couple of women and three men aged 18 to 49. CD8 memory received one plate per donor, CD8 naive two, CD4 memory three and CD4 naive three.

The receptor was isolated from a man under 40 in good health. Sequenced sample: naive CD4+ T cells sorted from blood. Subset of the sample: CD45RA+ positively selected. This chain joins TRBV19 and TRBJ1-2, with 7 bases aligning to TRBD1. The CDR3 nucleotides read TGTGCCAGTAGTACCAAGGGACAGCCGGATAACTATGGCTACACCTTC. Amino acids: CASSTKGQPDNYGYTF.